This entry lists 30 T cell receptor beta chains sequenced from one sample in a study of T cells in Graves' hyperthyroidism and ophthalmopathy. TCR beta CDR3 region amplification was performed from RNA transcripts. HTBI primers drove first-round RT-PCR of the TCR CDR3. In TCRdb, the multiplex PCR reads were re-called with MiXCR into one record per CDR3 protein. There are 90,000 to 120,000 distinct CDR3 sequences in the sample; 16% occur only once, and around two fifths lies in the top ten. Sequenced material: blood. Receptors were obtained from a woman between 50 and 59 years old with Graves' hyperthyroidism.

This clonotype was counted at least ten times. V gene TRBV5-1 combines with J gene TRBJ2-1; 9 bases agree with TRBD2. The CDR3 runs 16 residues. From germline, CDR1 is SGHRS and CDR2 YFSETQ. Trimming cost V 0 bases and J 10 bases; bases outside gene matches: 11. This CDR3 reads CASSLDLAGPNREQFF. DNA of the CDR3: TGCGCCAGCAGCTTGGATCTAGCGGGACCCAACAGGGAGCAGTTCTTC. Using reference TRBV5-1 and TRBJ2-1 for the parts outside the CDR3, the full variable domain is KAGVTQTPRYLIKTRGQQVTLSCSPISGHRSVSWYQQTPGQGLQFLFEYFSETQRNKGNFPGRFSGRQFSNSRSEMNVSTLELGDSALYLCASSLDLAGPNREQFFGPGTRLTVL.

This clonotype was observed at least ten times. CDR3 DNA: TGTGCCAGCTCATCCTTCCAAGAGACCCAGTACTTC. This sequence encodes CASSSFQETQYF. The chain uses TRBV18 and TRBJ2-5; D is ambiguous. V was cut by 5 bases and J by 1 base, with 5 bases left in between. Germline V gives CDR1 KGHSH, CDR2 LQKENI. The CDR3 is made up of 12 amino acids.

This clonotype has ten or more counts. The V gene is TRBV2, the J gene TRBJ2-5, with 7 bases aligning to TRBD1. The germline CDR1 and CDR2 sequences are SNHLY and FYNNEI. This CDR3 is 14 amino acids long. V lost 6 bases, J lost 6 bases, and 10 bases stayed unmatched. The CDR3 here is CASSPRTGVKTQYF. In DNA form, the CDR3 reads TGTGCCAGCAGCCCCAGGACAGGCGTGAAGACCCAGTACTTC.

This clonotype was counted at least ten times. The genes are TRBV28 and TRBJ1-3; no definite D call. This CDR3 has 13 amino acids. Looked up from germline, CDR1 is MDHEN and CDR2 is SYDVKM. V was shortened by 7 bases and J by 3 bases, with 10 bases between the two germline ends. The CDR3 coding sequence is TGTGCCAGCACAATAAGGGTTGGAAACACCATATATTTT. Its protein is CASTIRVGNTIYF. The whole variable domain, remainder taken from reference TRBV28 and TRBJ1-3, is DVKVTQSSRYLVKRTGEKVFLECVQDMDHENMFWYRQDPGLGLRLIYFSYDVKMKEKGDIPEGYSVSREKKERFSLILESASTNQTSMYLCASTIRVGNTIYFGEGSWLTVV.

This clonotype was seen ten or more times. The CDR3 nucleotides read TGTGCCAGCAGCTCGGACGCCTACAATGAGCAGTTCTTC. Translated: CASSSDAYNEQFF. The chain uses TRBV2 and TRBJ2-1; no reliable D call. The germline gives CDR1 SNHLY, CDR2 FYNNEI. The CDR3 is 13 residues long. Trimming took off 6 bases at V and 2 bases at J, with 8 bases between the two ends.

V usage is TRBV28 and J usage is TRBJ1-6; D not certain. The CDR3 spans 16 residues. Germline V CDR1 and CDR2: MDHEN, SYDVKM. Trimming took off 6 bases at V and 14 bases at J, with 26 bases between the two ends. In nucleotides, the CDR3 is TGTGCCAGCAGGGCCCCCCCTGTGGCAAGTTATGAGGCCCTCCACTTT. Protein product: CASRAPPVASYEALHF. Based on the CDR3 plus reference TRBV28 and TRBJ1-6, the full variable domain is DVKVTQSSRYLVKRTGEKVFLECVQDMDHENMFWYRQDPGLGLRLIYFSYDVKMKEKGDIPEGYSVSREKKERFSLILESASTNQTSMYLCASRAPPVASYEALHFGNGTRLTVT.

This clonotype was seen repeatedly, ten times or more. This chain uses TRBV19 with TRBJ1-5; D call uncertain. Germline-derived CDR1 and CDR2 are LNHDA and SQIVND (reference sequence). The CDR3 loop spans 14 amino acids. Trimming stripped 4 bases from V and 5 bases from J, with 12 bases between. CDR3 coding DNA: TGTGCCAGTAGTACCGGGGATTGGGATCAGCCCCAGCATTTT. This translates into CASSTGDWDQPQHF.

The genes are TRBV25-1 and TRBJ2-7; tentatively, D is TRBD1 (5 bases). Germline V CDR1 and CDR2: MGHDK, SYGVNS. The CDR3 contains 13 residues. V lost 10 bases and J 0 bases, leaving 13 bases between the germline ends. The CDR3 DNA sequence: TGTGCCACCACTCGACAGAGCTCCTACGAGCAGTACTTC. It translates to CATTRQSSYEQYF.

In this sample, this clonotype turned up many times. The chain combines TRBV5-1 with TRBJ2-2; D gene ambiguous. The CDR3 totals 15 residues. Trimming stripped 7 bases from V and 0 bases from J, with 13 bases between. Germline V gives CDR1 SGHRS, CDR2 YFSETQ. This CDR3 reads CASLPTTSNTGELFF. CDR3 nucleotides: TGCGCCAGCCTCCCAACAACCTCGAACACCGGGGAGCTGTTTTTT.

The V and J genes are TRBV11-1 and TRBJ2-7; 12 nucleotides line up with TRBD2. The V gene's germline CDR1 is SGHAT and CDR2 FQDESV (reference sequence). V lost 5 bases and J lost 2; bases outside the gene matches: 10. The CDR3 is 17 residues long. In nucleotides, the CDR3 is TGTGCCAGCAGCACCCCGGGACTAGCGGGTACTACCTACGAGCAGTACTTC. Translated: CASSTPGLAGTTYEQYF.

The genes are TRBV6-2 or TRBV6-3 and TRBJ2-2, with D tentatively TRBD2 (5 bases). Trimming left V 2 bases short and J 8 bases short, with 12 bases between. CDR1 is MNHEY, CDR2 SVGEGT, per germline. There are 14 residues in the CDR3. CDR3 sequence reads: CASSYGFGVGELFF. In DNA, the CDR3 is TGTGCCAGCAGTTACGGATTCGGGGTGGGGGAGCTGTTTTTT.

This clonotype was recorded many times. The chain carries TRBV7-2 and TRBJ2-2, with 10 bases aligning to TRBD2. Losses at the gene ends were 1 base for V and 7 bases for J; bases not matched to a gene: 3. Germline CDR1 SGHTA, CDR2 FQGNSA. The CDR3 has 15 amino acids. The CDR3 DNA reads TGTGCCAGCAGCTTAGGTAGCGGGAGGATCGGGGAGCTGTTTTTT. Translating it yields CASSLGSGRIGELFF.

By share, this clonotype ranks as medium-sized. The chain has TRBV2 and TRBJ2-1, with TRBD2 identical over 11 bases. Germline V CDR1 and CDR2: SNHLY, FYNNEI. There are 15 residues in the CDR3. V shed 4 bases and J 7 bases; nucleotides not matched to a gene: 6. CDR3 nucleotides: TGTGCCAGCAGTGGTCCGGGACTAGCGGATAATGAGCAGTTCTTC. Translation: CASSGPGLADNEQFF.

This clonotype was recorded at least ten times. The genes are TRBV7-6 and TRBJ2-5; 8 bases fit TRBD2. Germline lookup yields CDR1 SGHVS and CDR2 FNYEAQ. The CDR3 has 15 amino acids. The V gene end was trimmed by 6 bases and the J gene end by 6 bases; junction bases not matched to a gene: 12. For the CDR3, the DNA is TGTGCCAGCAGTGCTGAACGCGGGAGGACCCAGACCCAGTACTTC. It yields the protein CASSAERGRTQTQYF.

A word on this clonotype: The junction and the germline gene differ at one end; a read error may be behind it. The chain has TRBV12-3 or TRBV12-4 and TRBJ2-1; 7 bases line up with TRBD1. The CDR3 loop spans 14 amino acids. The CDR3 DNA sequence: TGTGCCAGCACAATAGTAGACAGGGACAATGTGCAGTTCTTC. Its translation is CASTIVDRDNVQFF.

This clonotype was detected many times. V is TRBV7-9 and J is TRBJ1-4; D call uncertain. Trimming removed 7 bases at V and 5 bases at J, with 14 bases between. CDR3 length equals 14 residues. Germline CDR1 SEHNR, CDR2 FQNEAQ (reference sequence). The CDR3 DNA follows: TGTGCCAGCATAACAACTGATGGGAATGAAAAACTGTTTTTT. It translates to CASITTDGNEKLFF.

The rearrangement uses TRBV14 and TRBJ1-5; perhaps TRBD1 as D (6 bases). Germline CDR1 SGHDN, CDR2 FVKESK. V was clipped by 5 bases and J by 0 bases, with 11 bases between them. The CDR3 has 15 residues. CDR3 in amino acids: CASSKGGHSNQPQHF. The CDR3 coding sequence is TGTGCCAGCAGCAAGGGGGGCCATAGCAATCAGCCCCAGCATTTT.

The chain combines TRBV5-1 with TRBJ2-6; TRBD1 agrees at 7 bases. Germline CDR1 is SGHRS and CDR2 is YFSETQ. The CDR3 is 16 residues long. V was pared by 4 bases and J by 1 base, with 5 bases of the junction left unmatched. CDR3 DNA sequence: TGCGCCAGCAGCGGACAGGCGGGTTCTGGGGCCAACGTCCTGACTTTC. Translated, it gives CASSGQAGSGANVLTF.

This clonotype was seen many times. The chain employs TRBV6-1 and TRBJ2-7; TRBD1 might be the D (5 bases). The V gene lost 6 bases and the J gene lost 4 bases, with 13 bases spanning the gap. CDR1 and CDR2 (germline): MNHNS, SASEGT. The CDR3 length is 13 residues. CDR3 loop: CASSFKDSYEQYV. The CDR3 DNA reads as TGTGCCAGCAGCTTCAAAGACAGTTACGAGCAGTACGTC.

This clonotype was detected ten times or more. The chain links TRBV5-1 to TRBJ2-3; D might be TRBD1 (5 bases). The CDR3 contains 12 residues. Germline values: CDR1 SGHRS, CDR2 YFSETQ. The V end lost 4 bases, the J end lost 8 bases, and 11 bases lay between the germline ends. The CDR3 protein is CASSNDRSTQYF. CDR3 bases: TGCGCCAGCAGCAACGACAGAAGTACGCAGTATTTT.

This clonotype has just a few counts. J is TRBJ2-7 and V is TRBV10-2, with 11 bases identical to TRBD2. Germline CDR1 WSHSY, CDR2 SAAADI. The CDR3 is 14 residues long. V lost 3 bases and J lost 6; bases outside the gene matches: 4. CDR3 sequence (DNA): TGCGCCAGCAGTGATCTAGCGGGAGGTGCCGAGCAGTACTTC. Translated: CASSDLAGGAEQYF.

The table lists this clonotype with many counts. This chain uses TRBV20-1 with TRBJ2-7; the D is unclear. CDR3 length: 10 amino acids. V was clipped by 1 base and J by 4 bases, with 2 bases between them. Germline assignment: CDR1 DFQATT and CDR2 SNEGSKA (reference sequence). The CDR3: CSARVYEQYF. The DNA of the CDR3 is TGCAGTGCTAGAGTGTACGAGCAGTACTTC.

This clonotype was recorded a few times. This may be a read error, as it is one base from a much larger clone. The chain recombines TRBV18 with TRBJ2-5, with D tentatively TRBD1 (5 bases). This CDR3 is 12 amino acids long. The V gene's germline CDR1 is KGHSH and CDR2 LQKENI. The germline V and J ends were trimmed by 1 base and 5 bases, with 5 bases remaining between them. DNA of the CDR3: TGTGCCAGCTCACCACAGGGGGAGACCCAGTACTTC. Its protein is CASSPQGETQYF.

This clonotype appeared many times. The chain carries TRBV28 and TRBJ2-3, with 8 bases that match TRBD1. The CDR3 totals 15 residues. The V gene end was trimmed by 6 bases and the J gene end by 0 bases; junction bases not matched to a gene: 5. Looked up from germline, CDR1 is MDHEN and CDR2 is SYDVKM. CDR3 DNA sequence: TGTGCCAGCAGCCGACAGGGGATTAGCACAGATACGCAGTATTTT. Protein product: CASSRQGISTDTQYF.

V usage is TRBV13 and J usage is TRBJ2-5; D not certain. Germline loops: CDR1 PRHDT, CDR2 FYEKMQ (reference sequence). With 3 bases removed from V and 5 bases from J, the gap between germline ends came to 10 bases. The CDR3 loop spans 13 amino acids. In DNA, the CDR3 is TGTGCCAGCAGCTTCAGGTTACTCGAGACCCAGTACTTC. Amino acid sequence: CASSFRLLETQYF. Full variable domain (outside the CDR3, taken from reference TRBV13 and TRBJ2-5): AAGVIQSPRHLIKEKRETATLKCYPIPRHDTVYWYQQGPGQDPQFLISFYEKMQSDKGSIPDRFSAQQFSDYHSELNMSSLELGDSALYFCASSFRLLETQYFGPGTRLLVL.

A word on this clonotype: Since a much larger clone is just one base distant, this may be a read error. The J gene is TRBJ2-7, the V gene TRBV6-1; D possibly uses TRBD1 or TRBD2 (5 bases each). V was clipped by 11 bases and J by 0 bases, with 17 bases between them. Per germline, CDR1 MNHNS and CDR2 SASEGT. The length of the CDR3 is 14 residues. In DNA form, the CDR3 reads TGTGCCGACAGACCGGGGAACCTCTCCTACGAGCAGTACTTC. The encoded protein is CADRPGNLSYEQYF.

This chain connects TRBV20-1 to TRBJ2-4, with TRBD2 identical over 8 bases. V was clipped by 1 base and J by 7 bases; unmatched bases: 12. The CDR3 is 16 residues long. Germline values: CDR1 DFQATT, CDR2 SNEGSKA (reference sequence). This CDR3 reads CSARVGGSGRWNIQYF. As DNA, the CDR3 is TGCAGTGCTAGAGTGGGGGGAAGCGGGAGATGGAACATTCAGTACTTC.

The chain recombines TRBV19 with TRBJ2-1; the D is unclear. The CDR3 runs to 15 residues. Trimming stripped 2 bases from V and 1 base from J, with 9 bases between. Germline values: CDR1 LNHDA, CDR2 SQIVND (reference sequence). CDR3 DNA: TGTGCCAGTAGTATACGTCTAGGGTCCTACAATGAGCAGTTCTTC. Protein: CASSIRLGSYNEQFF.

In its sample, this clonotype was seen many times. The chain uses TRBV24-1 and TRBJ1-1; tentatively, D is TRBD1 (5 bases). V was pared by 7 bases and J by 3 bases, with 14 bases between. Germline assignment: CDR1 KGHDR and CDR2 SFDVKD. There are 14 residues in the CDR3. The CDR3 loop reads CATRGRESYTEAFF. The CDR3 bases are TGTGCCACCAGGGGCAGGGAATCGTACACTGAAGCTTTCTTT.

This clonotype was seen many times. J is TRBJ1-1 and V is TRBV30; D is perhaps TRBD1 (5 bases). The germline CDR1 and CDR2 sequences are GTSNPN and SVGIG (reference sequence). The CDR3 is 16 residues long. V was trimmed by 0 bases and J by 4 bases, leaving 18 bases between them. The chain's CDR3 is CAWSVERGPLSTEAFF. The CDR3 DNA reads TGTGCCTGGAGTGTAGAGAGGGGACCTCTTAGCACTGAAGCTTTCTTT.